This record looks at one T cell receptor (beta chain) sequence and its context. This entry comes from a study of cytomegalovirus exposure and HLA in healthy donors. Here immunoSEQ multiplex PCR was the method, and the copy in TCRdb shows in-frame clones only, minus some. The table shows 150,000 to 200,000 clones, with less than 90% occurring only once. The CDR3 is made up of 12 amino acids. The V end was cut by 5 bases, the J end by 7 bases, with 8 bases between. The germline V gene encodes CDR1 LNHDA and CDR2 SQIVND (reference sequence). The donors belonged to the approximately 120-subject validation cohort, separate from the roughly 600-subject first cohort.

The clonotype originates from a woman between 18 and 29 years old in good health and CMV-seronegative. Specimen: PBMCs. This chain uses TRBV19 with TRBJ2-2, with D possibly being TRBD2 (6 bases). The CDR3 is CASSWGVGELFF. CDR3 DNA sequence: TGTGCCAGTAGTTGGGGGGTCGGGGAGCTGTTTTTT.